Shown below are 9 T cell receptor beta chains from a single sample sequenced in a study of shared clonotypes between healthy human individuals (dated by TCRdb to 2018 to 2020). Libraries came from the immunoSEQ multiplex PCR assay. The table comes from immuneACCESS by way of TCRdb, which keeps in-frame sequences with V and J called. Part of the clones is missing from these tables; in studies checked, under half for an unresolved V gene and the rest for unknown reasons. The sample includes around 2,000,000 clones, with roughly 95% observed a single time. Of the sample, 1.2% is held by the ten largest clones. CD8 naive samples were obtained by positive selection for CCR7 among CD45RO-negative cells, yielding a CD45RA+CCR7+ population from which TemRA cells were excluded. The sequenced sample consisted of naive CD8+ T cells sorted from blood. The sample's cell subset or site, from its label and the paper: CD45RA+CCR7+. All receptors derive from a man between 18 and 29 years old in good health.

CDR3 coding DNA: TGTGCCAGCAGAATCACAGATACGCAGTATTTT. Its protein is CASRITDTQYF. J is TRBJ2-3 and V is TRBV6-1; D is unresolved. Germline-derived CDR1 and CDR2 are MNHNS and SASEGT. The CDR3 is made up of 11 amino acids. Trimming took 6 bases from V and 2 from J, leaving 3 bases between them.

V usage is TRBV4-3 and J usage is TRBJ2-7; possibly TRBD2 for D (6 bases). Trimming shortened V by 4 bases and J by 2 bases, and 15 bases separated the two germline ends. CDR1 is LGHNA and CDR2 is YSLEER in the germline V gene. The CDR3 runs to 15 residues. CDR3 nucleotide sequence: TGCGCCAGCAGCCCCGGGGGTTTAGGAACCTACGAGCAGTACTTC. Protein: CASSPGGLGTYEQYF.

This sequence joins TRBV28 and TRBJ1-3; D call uncertain. CDR1 and CDR2 from the germline V gene are MDHEN and SYDVKM. The V end was cut by 1 base, the J end by 1 base, with 8 bases between. The CDR3 has 15 amino acids. The CDR3 coding sequence is TGTGCCAGCAGTTTATCTACGTGGTCTGGAAACACCATATATTTT. It is translated as CASSLSTWSGNTIYF. The full variable domain, with the rest looked up from reference TRBV28 and TRBJ1-3, is DVKVTQSSRYLVKRTGEKVFLECVQDMDHENMFWYRQDPGLGLRLIYFSYDVKMKEKGDIPEGYSVSREKKERFSLILESASTNQTSMYLCASSLSTWSGNTIYFGEGSWLTVV.

J is TRBJ1-2 and V is TRBV28, with TRBD1 matching 10 bases. The CDR3 runs 14 residues. The V segment lost 6 bases and the J segment 4 bases; nucleotides outside the gene matches: 5. Germline V gene data show CDR1 as MDHEN and CDR2 as SYDVKM. CDR3 nucleotides: TGTGCCAGCAGAGACAGGGGGCAGGTCTATGGCTACACCTTC. It yields the protein CASRDRGQVYGYTF.

This clone was counted once. The rearrangement uses TRBV6-5 and TRBJ2-5; D gene uncertain. Germline lookup yields CDR1 MNHEY and CDR2 SVGAGI. With 4 bases removed from V and 5 bases from J, the gap between germline ends came to 11 bases. The CDR3 has 13 amino acids. Here the CDR3 DNA reads TGTGCCAGCAGTTCCTACGTGGGGGAGACCCAGTACTTC. This encodes CASSSYVGETQYF.

The CDR3 sequence is CASTRLAGGITDTQYF. The CDR3 coding sequence is TGTGCCAGCACCCGACTAGCGGGGGGTATCACAGATACGCAGTATTTT. This chain connects TRBV2 to TRBJ2-3; TRBD2 aligns across 13 bases. V gave up 7 bases and J gave up 2 bases; unmatched junction bases: 6. The CDR3 has 16 residues. CDR1 is SNHLY and CDR2 is FYNNEI in the germline V gene.

The chain uses TRBV6-6 and TRBJ2-7; no clear D. Germline CDR1 MNHNY, CDR2 SVGAGI (reference sequence). Trimming removed 6 bases from V and 6 bases from J, with 12 bases in between. This CDR3 comprises 12 residues. CDR3 sequence reads: CASSVLRSEQYF. CDR3 bases: TGTGCCAGCAGCGTCCTTCGGTCCGAGCAGTACTTC.

This rearrangement joins TRBV19 to TRBJ1-4; 7 nucleotides align to TRBD1. The CDR3 extends over 17 amino acids. Germline assignment: CDR1 LNHDA and CDR2 SQIVND (reference sequence). Unmatched junction bases numbered 18, after V lost 7 bases and J lost 7 bases. The CDR3 coding sequence is TGTGCCAGTAAATCATCCAACCTGACAGGGAACTTTGAAAAACTGTTTTTT. Protein product: CASKSSNLTGNFEKLFF.

The chain links TRBV25-1 to TRBJ1-4; 8 bases are shared with TRBD1. Germline-derived CDR1 and CDR2 are MGHDK and SYGVNS. The CDR3 length is 15 residues. The J segment lost 5 bases and the V segment lost 3 bases, leaving 5 bases of the junction unmatched. The CDR3 DNA is TGTGCCAGCAGTGACTCCGGGACAGGAAATGAAAAACTGTTTTTT. Translating gives CASSDSGTGNEKLFF.